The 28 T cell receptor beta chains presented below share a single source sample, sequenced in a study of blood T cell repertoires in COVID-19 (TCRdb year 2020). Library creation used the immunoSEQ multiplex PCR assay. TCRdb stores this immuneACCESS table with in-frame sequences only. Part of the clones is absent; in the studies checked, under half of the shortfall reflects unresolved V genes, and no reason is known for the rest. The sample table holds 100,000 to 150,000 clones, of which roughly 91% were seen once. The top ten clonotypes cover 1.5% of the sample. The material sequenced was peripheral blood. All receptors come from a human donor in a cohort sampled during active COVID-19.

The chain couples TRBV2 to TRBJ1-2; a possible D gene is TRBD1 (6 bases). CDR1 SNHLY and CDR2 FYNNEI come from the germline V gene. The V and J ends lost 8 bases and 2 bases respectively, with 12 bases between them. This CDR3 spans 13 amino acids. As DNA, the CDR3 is TGTGCCAGCCGCATCGACAGGAACTATGGCTACACCTTC. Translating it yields CASRIDRNYGYTF.

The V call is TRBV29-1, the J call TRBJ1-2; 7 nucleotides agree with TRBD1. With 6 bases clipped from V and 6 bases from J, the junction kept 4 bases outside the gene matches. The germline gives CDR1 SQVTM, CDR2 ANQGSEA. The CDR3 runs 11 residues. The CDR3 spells CSVWTGDGYTF. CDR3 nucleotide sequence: TGCAGCGTGTGGACAGGAGATGGCTACACCTTC.

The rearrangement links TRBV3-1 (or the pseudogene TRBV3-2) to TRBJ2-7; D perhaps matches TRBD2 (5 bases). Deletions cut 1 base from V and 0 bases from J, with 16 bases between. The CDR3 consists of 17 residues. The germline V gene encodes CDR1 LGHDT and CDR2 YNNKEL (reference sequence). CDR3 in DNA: TGTGCCAGCAGCCAAGTAGCTCGCCTCGCGGGCTCCTACGAGCAGTACTTC. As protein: CASSQVARLAGSYEQYF.

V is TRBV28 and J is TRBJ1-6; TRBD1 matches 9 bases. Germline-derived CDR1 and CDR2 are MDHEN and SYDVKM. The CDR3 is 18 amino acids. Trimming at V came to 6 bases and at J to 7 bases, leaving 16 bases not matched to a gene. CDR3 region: CASSGTGTILGVNSPLHF. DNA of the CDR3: TGTGCCAGCAGCGGGACAGGGACTATTCTCGGAGTGAATTCACCCCTCCACTTT.

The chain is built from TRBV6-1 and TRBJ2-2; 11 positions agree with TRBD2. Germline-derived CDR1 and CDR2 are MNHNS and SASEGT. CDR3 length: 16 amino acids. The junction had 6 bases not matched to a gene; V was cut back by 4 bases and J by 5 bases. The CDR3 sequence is CASSGLAGWGTGELFF. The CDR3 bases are TGTGCCAGCAGTGGACTAGCGGGATGGGGGACCGGGGAGCTGTTTTTT.

The CDR3 DNA reads TGCAGCGTCACAGGGGGGAGAACCCTACCCAGCACAGATACGCAGTATTTT. It encodes CSVTGGRTLPSTDTQYF. The genes are TRBV29-1 and TRBJ2-3; 8 nucleotides line up with TRBD1. After removal of 6 bases from V and 0 bases from J, the junction contained 14 bases not matched to a gene. Per the germline V gene, CDR1 is SQVTM and CDR2 is ANQGSEA. The CDR3 loop spans 17 amino acids.

DNA for the CDR3: TGTGCCAGCAGTTACGGGAGTATTTATGGCTACACCTTC. It encodes CASSYGSIYGYTF. The chain couples TRBV6-5 to TRBJ1-2; D unresolved. The germline V gene has CDR1 MNHEY and CDR2 SVGAGI. V lost 2 bases, J lost 5 bases, and 9 bases lay in between. The CDR3 totals 13 residues.

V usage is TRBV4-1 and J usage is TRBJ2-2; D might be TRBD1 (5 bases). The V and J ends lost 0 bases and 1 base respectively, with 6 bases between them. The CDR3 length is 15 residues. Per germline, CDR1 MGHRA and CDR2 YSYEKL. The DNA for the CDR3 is TGCGCCAGCAGCCAAGAGGGGCAGAACACCGGGGAGCTGTTTTTT. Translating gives CASSQEGQNTGELFF.

CDR3 sequence reads: CASSIDTLEYNEQFF. The CDR3 coding sequence is TGTGCCAGTAGTATAGATACTCTAGAGTACAATGAGCAGTTCTTC. The chain couples TRBV19 to TRBJ2-1; D ambiguous. Trimming took off 0 bases at V and 4 bases at J, with 10 bases between the two ends. This CDR3 region has 15 residues. Germline V gene lookup returns CDR1 LNHDA and CDR2 SQIVND (reference sequence).

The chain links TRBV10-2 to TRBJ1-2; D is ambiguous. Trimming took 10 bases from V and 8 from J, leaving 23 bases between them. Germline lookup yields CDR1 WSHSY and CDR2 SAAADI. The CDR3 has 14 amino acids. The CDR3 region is CATHEYRAREGYTF. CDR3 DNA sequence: TGCGCCACGCATGAATATAGGGCCCGGGAGGGCTACACCTTC.

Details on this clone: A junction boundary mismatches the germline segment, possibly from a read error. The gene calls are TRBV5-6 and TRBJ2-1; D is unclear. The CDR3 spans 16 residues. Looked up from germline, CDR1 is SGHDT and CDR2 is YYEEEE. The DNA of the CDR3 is TGTGCCAGCAGCTTGGCTACATGGGCCTCCTCCAATGAGCAGTTCTTC. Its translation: CASSLATWASSNEQFF.

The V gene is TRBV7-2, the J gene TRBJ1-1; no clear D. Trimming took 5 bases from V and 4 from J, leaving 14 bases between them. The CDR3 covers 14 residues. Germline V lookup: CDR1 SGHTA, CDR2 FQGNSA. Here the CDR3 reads CASSPRAAVTEAFF. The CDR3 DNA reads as TGTGCCAGCAGCCCAAGAGCGGCAGTCACTGAAGCTTTCTTT.

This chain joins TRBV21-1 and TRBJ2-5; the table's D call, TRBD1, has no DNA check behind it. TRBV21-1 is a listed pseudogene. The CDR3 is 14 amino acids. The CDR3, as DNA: TGTGCCAGCAGGCCGGGACAGGGGAAAGAGACCCAGTACTTC. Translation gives CASRPGQGKETQYF.

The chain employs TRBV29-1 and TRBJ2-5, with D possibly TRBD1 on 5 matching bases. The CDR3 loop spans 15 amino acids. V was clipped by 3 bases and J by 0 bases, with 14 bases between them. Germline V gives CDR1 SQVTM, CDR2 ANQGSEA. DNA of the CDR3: TGCAGCGTTGATATCCAGGGTGGGTACCAAGAGACCCAGTACTTC. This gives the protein CSVDIQGGYQETQYF.

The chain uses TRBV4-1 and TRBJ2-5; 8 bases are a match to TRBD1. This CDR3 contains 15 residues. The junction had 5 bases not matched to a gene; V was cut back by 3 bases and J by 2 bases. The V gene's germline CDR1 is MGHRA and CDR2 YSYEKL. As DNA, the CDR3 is TGCGCCAGCAGCCATCTACGACAGGGGCAAGAGACCCAGTACTTC. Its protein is CASSHLRQGQETQYF.

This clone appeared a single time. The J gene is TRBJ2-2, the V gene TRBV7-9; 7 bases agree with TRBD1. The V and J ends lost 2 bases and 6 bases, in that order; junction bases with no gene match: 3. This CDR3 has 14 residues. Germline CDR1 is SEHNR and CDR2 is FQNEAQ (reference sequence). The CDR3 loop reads CASSLKQGAGELFF. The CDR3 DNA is TGTGCCAGCAGCTTAAAGCAGGGGGCCGGGGAGCTGTTTTTT.

CDR3 amino acids: CASGQGASGELFF. The CDR3 DNA reads as TGTGCCAGCGGACAGGGGGCCAGCGGGGAGCTGTTTTTT. The chain carries TRBV9 and TRBJ2-2, with TRBD1 identical over 11 bases. The trim removed 7 bases at V and 7 bases at J, leaving 3 bases unmatched. Germline values: CDR1 SGDLS, CDR2 YYNGEE. CDR3 length: 13 amino acids.

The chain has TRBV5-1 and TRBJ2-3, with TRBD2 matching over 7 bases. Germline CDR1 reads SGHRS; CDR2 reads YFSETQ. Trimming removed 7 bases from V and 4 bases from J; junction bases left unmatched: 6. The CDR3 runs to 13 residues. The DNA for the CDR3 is TGCGCCAGCGCGGGAGTTTGGGCAGATACGCAGTATTTT. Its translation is CASAGVWADTQYF.

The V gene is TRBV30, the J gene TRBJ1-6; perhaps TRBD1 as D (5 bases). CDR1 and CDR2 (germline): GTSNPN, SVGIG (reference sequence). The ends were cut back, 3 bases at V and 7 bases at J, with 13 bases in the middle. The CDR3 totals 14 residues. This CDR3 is CAWSTPGHNSPLHF. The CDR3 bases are TGTGCCTGGAGCACCCCAGGGCACAATTCACCCCTCCACTTT.

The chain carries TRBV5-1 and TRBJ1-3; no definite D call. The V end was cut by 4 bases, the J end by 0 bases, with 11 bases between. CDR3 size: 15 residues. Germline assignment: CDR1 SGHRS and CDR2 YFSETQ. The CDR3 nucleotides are TGCGCCAGCAGCCCGGCGGCGGACTCTGGAAACACCATATATTTT. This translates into CASSPAADSGNTIYF.

CDR3 in amino acids: CASSYGTAGYTF. The CDR3 DNA reads TGTGCCAGCAGTTATGGGACAGCAGGCTACACCTTC. This rearrangement joins TRBV6-5 to TRBJ1-2; TRBD1 agrees at 7 bases. CDR1 MNHEY and CDR2 SVGAGI come from the germline V gene. This CDR3 contains 12 residues. V lost 3 bases, J lost 8 bases, and 3 bases stayed unmatched.

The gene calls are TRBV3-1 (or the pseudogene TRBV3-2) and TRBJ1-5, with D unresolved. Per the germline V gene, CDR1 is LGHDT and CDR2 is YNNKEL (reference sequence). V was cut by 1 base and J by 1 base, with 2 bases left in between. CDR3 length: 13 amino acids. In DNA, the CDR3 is TGTGCCAGCAGCCAAGCAAGCAATCAGCCCCAGCATTTT. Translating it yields CASSQASNQPQHF.

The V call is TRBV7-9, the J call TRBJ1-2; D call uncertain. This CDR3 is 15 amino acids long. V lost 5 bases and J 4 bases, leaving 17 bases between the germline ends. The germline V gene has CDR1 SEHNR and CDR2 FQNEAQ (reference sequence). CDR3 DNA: TGTGCCAGCAGCAGCGACCACAAGAATCGCTATGGCTACACCTTC. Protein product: CASSSDHKNRYGYTF.

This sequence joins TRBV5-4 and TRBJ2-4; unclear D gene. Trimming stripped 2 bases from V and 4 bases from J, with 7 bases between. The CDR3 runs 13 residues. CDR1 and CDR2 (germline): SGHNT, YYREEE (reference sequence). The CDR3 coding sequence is TGTGCCAGCAGCTTAGAACGGAAAAACATTCAGTACTTC. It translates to CASSLERKNIQYF.

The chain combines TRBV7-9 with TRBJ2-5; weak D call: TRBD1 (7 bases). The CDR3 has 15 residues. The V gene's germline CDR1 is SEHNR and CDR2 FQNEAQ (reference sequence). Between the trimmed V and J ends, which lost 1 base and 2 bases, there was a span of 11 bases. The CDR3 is CASSLGQGGQETQYF. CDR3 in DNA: TGTGCCAGCAGCTTAGGTCAGGGGGGACAAGAGACCCAGTACTTC.

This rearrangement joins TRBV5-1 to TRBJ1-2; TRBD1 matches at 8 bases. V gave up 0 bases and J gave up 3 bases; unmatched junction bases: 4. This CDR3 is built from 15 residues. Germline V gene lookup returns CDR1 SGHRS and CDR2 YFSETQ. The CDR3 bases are TGCGCCAGCAGCTTGGACAGGGGGTGGGACTATGGCTACACCTTC. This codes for CASSLDRGWDYGYTF.

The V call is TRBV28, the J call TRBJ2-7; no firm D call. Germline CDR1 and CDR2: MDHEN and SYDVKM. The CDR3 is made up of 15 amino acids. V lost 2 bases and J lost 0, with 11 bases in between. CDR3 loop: CASSLGEADSYEQYF. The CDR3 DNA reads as TGTGCCAGCAGTTTAGGAGAGGCAGACTCCTACGAGCAGTACTTC.

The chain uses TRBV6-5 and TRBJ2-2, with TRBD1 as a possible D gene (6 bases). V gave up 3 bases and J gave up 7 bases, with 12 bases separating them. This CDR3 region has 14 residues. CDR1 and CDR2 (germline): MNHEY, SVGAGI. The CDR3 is CASSYSGAGGELFF. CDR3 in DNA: TGTGCCAGCAGTTATTCAGGGGCAGGCGGGGAGCTGTTTTTT.